Listed below are T cell receptor beta chains from one sample, sequenced in a study of blood T cell repertoires in COVID-19. Assay used: immunoSEQ multiplex PCR; TCRdb lists only in-frame clones, some missing. The sample records around 100,000 clones, around nine tenths being singletons. Source material: peripheral blood. The source of these receptors is a man aged 35-49 years with acute or convalescent COVID-19. Both conserved end residues are part of each CDR3. D genes are given only for firm matches. Clone sizes are given selectively: once, few, many, or a class where the clone is expanded.

>TRBJ2-7|.|TRBD2|TRBV20-1
CSASSGSGYEQYF
TGCAGTGCCAGTAGCGGGAGCGGCTACGAGCAGTACTTC
>TRBJ1-1|.|TRBD1|TRBV12-3/TRBV12-4
CASSPLTGQAFF
TGTGCCAGCAGTCCTTTGACAGGGCAAGCTTTCTTT
>TRBJ2-5|.|.|TRBV7-2
CASSLTERYQETQYF
TGTGCCAGCAGCTTAACGGAGAGGTACCAAGAGACCCAGTACTTC
>TRBJ1-2|.|.|TRBV19
CASSIDPALEANYGYTF
TGTGCCAGTAGTATAGATCCAGCGTTAGAAGCTAACTATGGCTACACCTTC
>TRBJ2-3|few|.|TRBV7-9
CASSYHGLSGTDTQYF
TGTGCCAGCAGTTACCACGGACTTTCCGGCACAGATACGCAGTATTTT
>TRBJ1-2|.|TRBD1|TRBV2
CASRDKDRARGYTF
TGTGCCAGCAGAGACAAGGACAGGGCTCGGGGCTACACCTTC
>TRBJ1-2|.|TRBD1|TRBV6-6
CASSPGQGDYGYTF
TGTGCCAGCAGCCCGGGACAGGGAGACTATGGCTACACCTTC
>TRBJ1-6|.|TRBD1|TRBV30
CAWSVDRVNSPLHF
TGTGCCTGGAGTGTAGACAGGGTTAATTCACCCCTCCACTTT
>TRBJ2-2|.|.|TRBV2
CASSEFLAAGELFF
TGTGCCAGCAGTGAATTCCTGGCGGCCGGGGAGCTGTTTTTT
>TRBJ2-2|once|.|TRBV3-1/TRBV3-2
CASSQEGGFANTGELFF
TGTGCCAGCAGCCAAGAAGGAGGATTCGCGAACACCGGGGAGCTGTTTTTT
>TRBJ1-1|.|.|TRBV12-5
CATEGNSLNTEAFF
TGTGCTACTGAGGGAAACTCTCTGAACACTGAAGCTTTCTTT
>TRBJ2-7|.|.|TRBV20-1
CSASSRTPVSYEQYF
TGCAGTGCTAGTTCCCGGACACCCGTCTCCTACGAGCAGTACTTC
>TRBJ2-5|.|.|TRBV19
CASSIRAPLGAQETQYF
TGTGCCAGTAGTATAAGGGCCCCCTTGGGAGCCCAAGAGACCCAGTACTTC
>TRBJ1-5|.|.|TRBV6-2/TRBV6-3
CASSYRGSNQPQHF
TGTGCCAGCAGTTATAGGGGTAGCAATCAGCCCCAGCATTTT
>TRBJ2-7|.|TRBD2|TRBV5-6
CASRWGGSAGPYEQYF
TGTGCCAGCCGGTGGGGGGGATCAGCCGGGCCCTACGAGCAGTACTTC
>TRBJ1-5|.|.|TRBV6-5
CASSPGRTGNQPQHF
TGTGCCAGCAGCCCCGGACGGACAGGCAATCAGCCCCAGCATTTT
>TRBJ2-1|.|TRBD2|TRBV25-1
CASSEGAGSGKTYNEQFF
TGTGCCAGCAGTGAAGGAGCGGGTAGCGGGAAAACCTACAATGAGCAGTTCTTC
>TRBJ2-6|.|.|TRBV7-6
CASSSPSAGTPKANVLTF
TGTGCCAGCAGCTCCCCTTCGGCCGGGACACCCAAGGCCAACGTCCTGACTTTC
>TRBJ1-6|.|.|TRBV12-3/TRBV12-4
CASGSSYNSPLHF
TGTGCCAGCGGGAGCTCCTATAATTCACCCCTCCACTTT
>TRBJ2-3|.|.|TRBV5-4
CASSPIPVDTQYF
TGTGCCAGCAGCCCCATACCGGTAGATACGCAGTATTTT
>TRBJ2-7|.|.|TRBV6-1
CASSEVGGETYEQYF
TGTGCCAGCAGTGAAGTTGGGGGCGAGACCTACGAGCAGTACTTC
>TRBJ1-3|.|TRBD1|TRBV30
CAWSVAGGRNTIYF
TGTGCCTGGAGTGTAGCAGGGGGTAGGAACACCATATATTTT
>TRBJ1-2|few|.|TRBV11-1
CASSLEGADGYTF
TGTGCCAGCAGCTTAGAAGGGGCAGATGGCTACACCTTC
>TRBJ2-5|.|.|TRBV7-2
CASSLGYLGLEETQYF
TGTGCCAGCAGCTTAGGATATCTGGGGCTAGAAGAGACCCAGTACTTC
>TRBJ2-1|.|.|TRBV19
CASSPDGGGEQFF
TGTGCCAGTAGTCCGGACGGGGGAGGTGAGCAGTTCTTC
>TRBJ1-1|once|.|TRBV5-1
CASSFRDIHTEAFF
TGCGCCAGCAGCTTCCGGGACATACACACTGAAGCTTTCTTT
>TRBJ1-1|.|.|TRBV19
CASSTSMNTEAFF
TGTGCCAGTAGTACGAGCATGAACACTGAAGCTTTCTTT
>TRBJ2-6|.|TRBD2|TRBV9
CASSVQTSGPFSGANVLTF
TGTGCCAGCAGCGTCCAAACTAGCGGGCCCTTCTCTGGGGCCAACGTCCTGACTTTC
>TRBJ2-7|.|.|TRBV6-2/TRBV6-3
CASSYWGETSYEQYF
TGTGCCAGCAGTTACTGGGGGGAGACCTCCTACGAGCAGTACTTC
>TRBJ2-3|few|TRBD1|TRBV5-1
CASSLLGQGTDTQYF
TGCGCCAGCAGCTTGCTGGGACAGGGCACAGATACGCAGTATTTT
>TRBJ1-1|.|.|TRBV19
CASSAGVLGAFF
TGTGCCAGTAGTGCAGGGGTTCTCGGAGCTTTCTTT
>TRBJ2-7|.|TRBD2|TRBV13
CASLKLRGGSTGHEQYF
TGTGCCAGCCTCAAACTCCGCGGGGGGTCAACCGGCCACGAGCAGTACTTC
>TRBJ1-4|.|.|TRBV6-1
CASSDWGLNEKLFF
TGTGCCAGCAGTGATTGGGGGCTTAATGAAAAACTGTTTTTT
>TRBJ2-1|.|.|TRBV20-1
CSAHRGFF
TGCAGTGCCCATAGGGGGTTCTTC
>TRBJ1-2|.|TRBD1|TRBV19
CASSIRGQGDYGYTF
TGTGCCAGTAGTATCAGGGGACAGGGAGACTATGGCTACACCTTC
>TRBJ1-4|.|TRBD1|TRBV6-6
CASSTQTGTANEKLFF
TGTGCCAGCAGTACACAGACCGGGACAGCTAATGAAAAACTGTTTTTT
>TRBJ1-2|once|TRBD1|TRBV5-6
CASSLGEGATYYYGYTF
TGTGCCAGCAGCTTGGGTGAGGGGGCCACTTATTACTATGGCTACACCTTC
>TRBJ1-1|.|.|TRBV20-1
CSASAGRGSNTEAFF
TGCAGTGCTAGTGCGGGGAGGGGGTCGAACACTGAAGCTTTCTTT
>TRBJ1-6|.|.|TRBV11-2
CASSFGVGSPLHF
TGTGCCAGCAGCTTCGGGGTTGGTTCACCCCTCCACTTT
>TRBJ2-3|.|.|TRBV5-1
CASSWTPTDTQYF
TGCGCCAGCAGCTGGACTCCCACAGATACGCAGTATTTT
>TRBJ1-2|.|.|TRBV5-1
CASSLGQNYGYTF
TGCGCCAGCAGCTTGGGACAGAACTATGGCTACACCTTC
>TRBJ1-2|.|.|TRBV7-3
CASSLVGGGDYGYTF
TGTGCCAGCAGCTTAGTCGGCGGAGGGGACTATGGCTACACCTTC
>TRBJ2-5|once|.|TRBV27
CASSLYRNYQETQYF
TGTGCCAGCAGTTTATACAGAAACTACCAAGAGACCCAGTACTTC
>TRBJ1-4|few|TRBD1|TRBV7-2
CASSLVGGTGGGKLFF
TGTGCCAGCAGCTTAGTGGGCGGGACAGGGGGCGGAAAACTGTTTTTT
>TRBJ1-2|.|TRBD1|TRBV19
CASSRQGPYGYTF
TGTGCCAGTAGTAGACAGGGGCCCTATGGCTACACCTTC
>TRBJ2-1|.|TRBD1|TRBV10-3
CAISPGTGGGNEQFF
TGTGCCATCAGTCCCGGGACAGGGGGCGGGAATGAGCAGTTCTTC
>TRBJ2-3|.|TRBD2|TRBV4-3
CASSQGQASGGTDTQYF
TGCGCCAGCAGCCAAGGCCAGGCTAGCGGGGGGACAGATACGCAGTATTTT
>TRBJ1-1|.|.|TRBV6-2/TRBV6-3
CASSYSIEAFF
TGTGCCAGCAGTTACTCCATTGAAGCTTTCTTT
>TRBJ2-2|.|TRBD1|TRBV9
CASSPPTGRSSNTGELFF
TGTGCCAGCAGCCCCCCGACAGGGCGTAGTTCGAACACCGGGGAGCTGTTTTTT
>TRBJ1-1|.|.|TRBV29-1
CSVNRANTEAFF
TGCAGCGTGAACAGGGCGAACACTGAAGCTTTCTTT
>TRBJ1-6|.|TRBD1|TRBV5-5
CASSLAGGTGNMVANSPLHF
TGTGCCAGCAGCTTGGCCGGCGGGACAGGGAATATGGTGGCGAATTCACCCCTCCACTTT
>TRBJ1-1|once|.|TRBV7-9
CASSLHGGDTEAFF
TGTGCCAGCAGCTTACATGGCGGGGACACTGAAGCTTTCTTT
>TRBJ2-1|few|.|TRBV7-9
CASTLPGGAGRSYNEQFF
TGTGCCAGCACCCTCCCGGGGGGCGCCGGCAGGTCCTACAATGAGCAGTTCTTC
>TRBJ2-1|.|TRBD1|TRBV11-2
CASSLWTGYNEQFF
TGTGCCAGCAGCCTTTGGACAGGCTACAATGAGCAGTTCTTC
>TRBJ1-2|.|TRBD1|TRBV2
CASSRDRGSTGYTF
TGTGCCAGCAGCCGGGACAGGGGGAGTACGGGCTACACCTTC
>TRBJ1-1|.|TRBD1|TRBV4-2
CASSHNIAGGAIEAFF
TGTGCCAGCAGTCATAATATAGCAGGGGGCGCGATTGAAGCTTTCTTT
>TRBJ1-5|.|TRBD1|TRBV5-1
CASSLGTGNSNQPQHF
TGCGCCAGCAGCTTGGGGACAGGTAATAGCAATCAGCCCCAGCATTTT
>TRBJ1-2|.|.|TRBV7-9
CASSLGGGSFYGYTF
TGTGCCAGCAGCTTAGGGGGAGGGAGCTTCTATGGCTACACCTTC
>TRBJ2-7|.|TRBD1|TRBV10-3
CAISGGQTFSTSEQYF
TGTGCCATCAGTGGGGGACAGACGTTCTCAACCTCCGAGCAGTACTTC